The sequence of this TCR beta chain was determined in a study of prognosis after radiotherapy for stage I lung cancer. Study-wide results and limits: Median unique TCR clone counts of approximately 9,600 versus 7,200 showed a fall after stereotactic body radiation therapy.

This clonotype was counted ten times or more. Its target is not known. Genomic DNA served as the source from which two-round multiplex PCR generated TCR beta CDR3 amplicons. First-round PCR, the initial amplification, used primers specific to each TRBV and TRBJ gene. MiXCR was run by TCRdb on the multiplex PCR reads, yielding one entry per CDR3 protein. The data hold roughly 27,000 distinct CDR3 sequences, with more than 45% observed a single time. Germline V gives CDR1 MNHEY, CDR2 SMNVEV (reference sequence). The CDR3 covers 15 residues. The V and J ends lost 2 bases and 5 bases respectively, with 15 bases between them.

The gene calls are TRBV27 and TRBJ1-2; D not certain. The clonotype originates from a donor aged 50 or older with non-small cell lung cancer. The source was PBMCs, collected before or after stereotactic body radiation therapy (not recorded which). Written as DNA, the CDR3 is TGTGCCAGCAGTTTAATAGGTCGGGTGGGATATGGCTACACCTTC. Amino acids: CASSLIGRVGYGYTF.